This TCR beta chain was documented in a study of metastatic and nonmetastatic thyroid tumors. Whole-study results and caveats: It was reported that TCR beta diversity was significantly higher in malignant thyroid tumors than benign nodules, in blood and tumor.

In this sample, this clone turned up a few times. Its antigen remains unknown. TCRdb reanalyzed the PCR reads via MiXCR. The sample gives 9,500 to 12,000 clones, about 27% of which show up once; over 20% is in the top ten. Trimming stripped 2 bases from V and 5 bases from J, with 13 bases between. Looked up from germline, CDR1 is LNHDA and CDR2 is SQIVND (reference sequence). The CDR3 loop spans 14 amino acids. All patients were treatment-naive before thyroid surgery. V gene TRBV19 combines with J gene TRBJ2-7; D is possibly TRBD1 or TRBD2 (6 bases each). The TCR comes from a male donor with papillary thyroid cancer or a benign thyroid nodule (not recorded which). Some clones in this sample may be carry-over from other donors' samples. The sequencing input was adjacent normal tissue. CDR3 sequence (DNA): TGTGCCAGTAGTATATCGGGGGCCGTCGACGAGCAGTACTTC. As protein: CASSISGAVDEQYF.